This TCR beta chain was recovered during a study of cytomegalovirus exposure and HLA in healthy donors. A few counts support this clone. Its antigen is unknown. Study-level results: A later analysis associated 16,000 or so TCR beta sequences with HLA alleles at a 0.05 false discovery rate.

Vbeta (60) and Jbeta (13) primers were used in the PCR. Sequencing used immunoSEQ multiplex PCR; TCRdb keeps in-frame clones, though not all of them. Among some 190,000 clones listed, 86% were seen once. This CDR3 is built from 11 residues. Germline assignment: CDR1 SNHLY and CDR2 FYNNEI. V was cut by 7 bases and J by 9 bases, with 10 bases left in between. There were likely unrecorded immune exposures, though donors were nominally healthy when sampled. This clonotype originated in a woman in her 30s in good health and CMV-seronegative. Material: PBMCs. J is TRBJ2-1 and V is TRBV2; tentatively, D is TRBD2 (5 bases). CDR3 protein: CASKRESEQFF. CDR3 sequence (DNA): TGTGCCAGCAAACGGGAAAGTGAGCAGTTCTTC.